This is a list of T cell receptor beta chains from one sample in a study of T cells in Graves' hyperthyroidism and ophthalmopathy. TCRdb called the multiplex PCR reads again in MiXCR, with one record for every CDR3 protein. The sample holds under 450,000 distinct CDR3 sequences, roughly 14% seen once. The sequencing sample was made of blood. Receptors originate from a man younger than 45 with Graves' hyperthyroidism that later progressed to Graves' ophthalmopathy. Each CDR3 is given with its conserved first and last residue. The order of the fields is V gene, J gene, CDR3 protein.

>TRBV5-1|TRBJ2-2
CASMRTSGQGNTGELFF
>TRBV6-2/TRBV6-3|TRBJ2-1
CAWTTSGGPSSYNEQFF
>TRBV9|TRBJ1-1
CASSTRQGRDTEAFF
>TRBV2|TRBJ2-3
CASSEADTQYF
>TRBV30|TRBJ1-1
CAWSRLFGTEAFF
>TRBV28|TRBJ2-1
CASSPGLGGQSSYNEQFF
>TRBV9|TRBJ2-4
CASSVGQGVGENIQYF
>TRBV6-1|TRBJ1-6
CASSAGTGGSSPLHF
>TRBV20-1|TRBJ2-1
CSARDRADHYNEQFF
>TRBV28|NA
CASSPLGGGSTDTQHF
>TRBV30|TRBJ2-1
CAWSVGGTGGAGNEQFF
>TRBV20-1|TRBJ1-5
CSAHLSGNQPQHF
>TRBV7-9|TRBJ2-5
CASSLLGGWYF
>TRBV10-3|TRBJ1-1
CAISPTGGGGDTEAFF
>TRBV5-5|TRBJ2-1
CASSLSRLYNEQFF
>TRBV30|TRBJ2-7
CAWSVSRGHEQYF
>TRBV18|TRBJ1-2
CASSRDRDWDGYTF
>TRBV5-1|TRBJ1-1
CASSLGGTANTEAFF
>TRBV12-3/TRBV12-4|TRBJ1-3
CASTQGNTIYF
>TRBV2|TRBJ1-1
CASMTNTEAFF